The sequence of this T cell receptor beta chain was determined in a study of T-cell reconstitution after alpha-beta-depleted transplantation in children. This CDR3 has 11 amino acids. CDR1 DFQATT and CDR2 SNEGSKA come from the germline V gene (reference sequence). Regarding this clonotype: Its target is unknown. This may arise from a read error, as a much more abundant clone is one base away.

The library targeted TCRbeta and was prepared with unique molecular identifiers. TCRdb processed the PCR reads anew with MiXCR; each CDR3 protein has one entry. The sample lists hundreds of thousands of distinct CDR3 sequences; about an eighth were seen once. Study-wide results and limits: One year after transplant, T-cell counts and diversity came mostly from newly produced T cells. Surviving recipient cells, namely T cells and thymic progenitors, were the source of high day-60 TCRbeta diversity in some patients.

The sequence derives from a girl aged 2-10 years with congenital amegakaryocytic thrombocytopenia, due to receive a stem cell transplant. The source material was PBMCs, sampled before TCRalphabeta/CD19-depleted stem cell transplant. The rearrangement uses TRBV20-1 and TRBJ2-7; D is ambiguous. Here the CDR3 reads CRGKQSREQYF. The CDR3 DNA follows: TGCAGAGGGAAACAGAGTCGAGAGCAGTACTTC.